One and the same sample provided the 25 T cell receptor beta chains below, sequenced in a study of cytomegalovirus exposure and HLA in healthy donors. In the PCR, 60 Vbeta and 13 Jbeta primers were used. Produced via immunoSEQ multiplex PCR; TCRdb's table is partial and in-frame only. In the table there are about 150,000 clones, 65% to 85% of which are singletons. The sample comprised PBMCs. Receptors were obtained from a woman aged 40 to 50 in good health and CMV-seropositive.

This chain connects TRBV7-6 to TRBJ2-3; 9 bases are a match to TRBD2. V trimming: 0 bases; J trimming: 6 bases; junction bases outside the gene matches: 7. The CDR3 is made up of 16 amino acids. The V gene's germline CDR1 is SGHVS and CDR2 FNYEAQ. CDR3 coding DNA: TGTGCCAGCAGCTTAGCGGGGAGCGGGGGGTCCGATACGCAGTATTTT. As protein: CASSLAGSGGSDTQYF.

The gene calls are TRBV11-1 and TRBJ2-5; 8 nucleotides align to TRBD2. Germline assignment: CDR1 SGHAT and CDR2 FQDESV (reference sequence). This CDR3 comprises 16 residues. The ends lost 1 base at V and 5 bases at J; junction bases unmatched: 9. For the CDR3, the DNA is TGTGCCAGCAGCTTAGGGACTACTAGCGGAGGGGAGACCCAGTACTTC. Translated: CASSLGTTSGGETQYF.

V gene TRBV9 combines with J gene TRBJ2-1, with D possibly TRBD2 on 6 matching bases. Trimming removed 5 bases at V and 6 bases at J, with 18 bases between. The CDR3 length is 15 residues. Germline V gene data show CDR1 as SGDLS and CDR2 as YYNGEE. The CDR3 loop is CASRAPGTGLNEQFF. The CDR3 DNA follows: TGTGCCAGCAGGGCCCCCGGGACTGGGCTCAATGAGCAGTTCTTC.

CDR3 sequence: CASSLIPGGNYNEQFF. The CDR3 DNA reads TGTGCCAGCAGCTTGATACCGGGGGGAAATTACAATGAGCAGTTCTTC. The rearrangement joins TRBV11-2 to TRBJ2-1; 7 positions agree with TRBD2. Germline loops: CDR1 SGHAT, CDR2 FQNNGV. V gave up 3 bases and J gave up 4 bases; unmatched junction bases: 9. The CDR3 length is 16 residues. The full variable domain, in which reference TRBV11-2 and TRBJ2-1 provide the parts outside the CDR3, is EAGVAQSPRYKIIEKRQSVAFWCNPISGHATLYWYQQILGQGPKLLIQFQNNGVVDDSQLPKDRFSAERLKGVDSTLKIQPAKLEDSAVYLCASSLIPGGNYNEQFFGPGTRLTVL.

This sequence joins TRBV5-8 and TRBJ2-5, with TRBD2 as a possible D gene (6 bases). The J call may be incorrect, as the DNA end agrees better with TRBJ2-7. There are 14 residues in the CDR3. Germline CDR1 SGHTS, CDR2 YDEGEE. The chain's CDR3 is CASSLRGRYYEQYF. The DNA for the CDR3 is TGTGCCAGCAGCTTGAGAGGGAGGTACTACGAGCAGTACTTC.

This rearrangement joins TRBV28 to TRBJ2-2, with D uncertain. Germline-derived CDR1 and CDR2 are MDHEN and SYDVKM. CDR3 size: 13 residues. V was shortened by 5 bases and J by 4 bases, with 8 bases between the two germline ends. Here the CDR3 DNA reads TGTGCCAGCAGTCCCAGTGGCACCGGGGAGCTGTTTTTT. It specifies CASSPSGTGELFF.

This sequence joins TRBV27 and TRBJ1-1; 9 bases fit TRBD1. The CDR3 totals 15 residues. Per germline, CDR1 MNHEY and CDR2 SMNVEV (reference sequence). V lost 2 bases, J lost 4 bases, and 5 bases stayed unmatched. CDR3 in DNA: TGTGCCAGCAGTTTACATCCGGGACAGGGCACTGAAGCTTTCTTT. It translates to CASSLHPGQGTEAFF.

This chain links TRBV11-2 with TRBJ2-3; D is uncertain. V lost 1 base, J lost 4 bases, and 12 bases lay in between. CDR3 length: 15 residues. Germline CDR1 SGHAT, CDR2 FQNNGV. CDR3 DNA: TGTGCCAGCAGCTTAGTCCCCTCCCGAGCAGATACGCAGTATTTT. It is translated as CASSLVPSRADTQYF.

In nucleotides, the CDR3 is TGCGCCAGCAGCTTGACTATAGGTTCGGGAGAACAAGAGACCCAGTACTTC. Its protein product is CASSLTIGSGEQETQYF. V gene TRBV5-1 combines with J gene TRBJ2-5, with D perhaps TRBD2 (6 bases). The V end lost 1 base, the J end lost 2 bases, and 18 bases lay between the germline ends. The germline gives CDR1 SGHRS, CDR2 YFSETQ. This CDR3 has 17 amino acids.

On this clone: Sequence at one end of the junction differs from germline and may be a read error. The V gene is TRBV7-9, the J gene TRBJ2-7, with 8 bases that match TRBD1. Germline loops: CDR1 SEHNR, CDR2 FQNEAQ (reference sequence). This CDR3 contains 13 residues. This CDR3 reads CSSSSDREYEQYF. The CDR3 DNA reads TGTTCCAGCAGTTCGGACAGGGAGTACGAGCAGTACTTC.

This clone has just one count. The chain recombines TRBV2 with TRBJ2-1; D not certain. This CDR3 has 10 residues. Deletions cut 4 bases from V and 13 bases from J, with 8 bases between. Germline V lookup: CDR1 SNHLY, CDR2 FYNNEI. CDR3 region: CASSGLIQFF. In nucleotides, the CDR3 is TGTGCCAGCAGTGGACTCATCCAGTTCTTC. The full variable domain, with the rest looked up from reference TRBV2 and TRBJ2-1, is EPEVTQTPSHQVTQMGQEVILRCVPISNHLYFYWYRQILGQKVEFLVSFYNNEISEKSEIFDDQFSVERPDGSNFTLKIRSTKLEDSAMYFCASSGLIQFFGPGTRLTVL.

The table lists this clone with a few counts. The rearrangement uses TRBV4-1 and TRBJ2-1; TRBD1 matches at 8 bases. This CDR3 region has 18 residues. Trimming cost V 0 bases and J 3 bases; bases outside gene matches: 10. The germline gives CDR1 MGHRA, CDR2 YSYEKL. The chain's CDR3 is CASSQERVAGTGYNEQFF. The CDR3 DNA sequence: TGCGCCAGCAGCCAAGAACGTGTGGCCGGGACAGGCTACAATGAGCAGTTCTTC.

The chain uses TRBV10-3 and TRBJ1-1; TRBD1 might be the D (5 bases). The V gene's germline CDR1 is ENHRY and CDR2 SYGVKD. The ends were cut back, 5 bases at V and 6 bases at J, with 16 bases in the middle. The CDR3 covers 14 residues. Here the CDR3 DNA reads TGTGCCATCAGTCAGACGACAGAAGGTTCTGAAGCTTTCTTT. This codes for CAISQTTEGSEAFF.

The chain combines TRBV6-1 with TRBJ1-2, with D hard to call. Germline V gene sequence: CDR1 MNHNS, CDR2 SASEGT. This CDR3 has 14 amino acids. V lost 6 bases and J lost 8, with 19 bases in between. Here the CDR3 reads CASRRTSVGWGYTF. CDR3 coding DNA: TGTGCCAGCAGACGGACTTCAGTGGGATGGGGCTACACCTTC.

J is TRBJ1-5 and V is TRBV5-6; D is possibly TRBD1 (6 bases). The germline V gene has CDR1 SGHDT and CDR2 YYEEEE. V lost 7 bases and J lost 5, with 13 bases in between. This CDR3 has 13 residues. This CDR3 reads CASAGGPDQPQHF. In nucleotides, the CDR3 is TGTGCCAGCGCGGGGGGGCCGGATCAGCCCCAGCATTTT. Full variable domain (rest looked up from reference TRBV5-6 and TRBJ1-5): DAGVTQSPTHLIKTRGQQVTLRCSPKSGHDTVSWYQQALGQGPQFIFQYYEEEERQRGNFPDRFSGHQFPNYSSELNVNALLLGDSALYLCASAGGPDQPQHFGDGTRLSIL.

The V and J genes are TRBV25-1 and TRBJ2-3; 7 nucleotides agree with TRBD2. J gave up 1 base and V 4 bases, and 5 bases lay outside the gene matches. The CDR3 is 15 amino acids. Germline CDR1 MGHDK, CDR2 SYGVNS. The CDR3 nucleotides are TGTGCCAGCAGTGTCGCGGGGGTGCGCACAGATACGCAGTATTTT. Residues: CASSVAGVRTDTQYF.

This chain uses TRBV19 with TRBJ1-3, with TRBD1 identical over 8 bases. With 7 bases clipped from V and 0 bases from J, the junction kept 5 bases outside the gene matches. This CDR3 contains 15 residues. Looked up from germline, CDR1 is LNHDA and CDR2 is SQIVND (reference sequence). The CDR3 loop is CASTQGQASGNTIYF. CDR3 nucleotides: TGTGCCAGTACCCAGGGACAGGCCTCTGGAAACACCATATATTTT. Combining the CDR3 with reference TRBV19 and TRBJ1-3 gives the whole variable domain DGGITQSPKYLFRKEGQNVTLSCEQNLNHDAMYWYRQDPGQGLRLIYYSQIVNDFQKGDIAEGYSVSREKKESFPLTVTSAQKNPTAFYLCASTQGQASGNTIYFGEGSWLTVV.

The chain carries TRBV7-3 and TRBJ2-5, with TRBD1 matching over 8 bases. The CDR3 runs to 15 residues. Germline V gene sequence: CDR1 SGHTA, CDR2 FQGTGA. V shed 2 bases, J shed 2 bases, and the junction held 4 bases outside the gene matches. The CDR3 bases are TGTGCCAGCAGCTTAGCGGGACAGGAACAAGAGACCCAGTACTTC. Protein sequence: CASSLAGQEQETQYF. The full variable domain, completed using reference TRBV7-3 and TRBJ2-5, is GAGVSQTPSNKVTEKGKYVELRCDPISGHTALYWYRQSLGQGPEFLIYFQGTGAADDSGLPNDRFFAVRPEGSVSTLKIQRTERGDSAVYLCASSLAGQEQETQYFGPGTRLLVL.

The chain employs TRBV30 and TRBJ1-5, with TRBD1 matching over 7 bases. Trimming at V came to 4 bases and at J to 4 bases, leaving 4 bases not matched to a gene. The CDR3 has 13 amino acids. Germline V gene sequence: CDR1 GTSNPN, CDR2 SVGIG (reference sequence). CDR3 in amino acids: CAWKTGPNQPQHF. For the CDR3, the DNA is TGTGCCTGGAAGACAGGGCCAAATCAGCCCCAGCATTTT.

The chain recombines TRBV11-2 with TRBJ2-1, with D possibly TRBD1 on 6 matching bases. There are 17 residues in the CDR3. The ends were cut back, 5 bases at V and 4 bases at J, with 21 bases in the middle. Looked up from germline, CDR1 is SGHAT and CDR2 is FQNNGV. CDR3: CASSNGPGHGPYNEQFF. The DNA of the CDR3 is TGTGCCAGCAGCAACGGGCCGGGACATGGGCCATACAATGAGCAGTTCTTC.

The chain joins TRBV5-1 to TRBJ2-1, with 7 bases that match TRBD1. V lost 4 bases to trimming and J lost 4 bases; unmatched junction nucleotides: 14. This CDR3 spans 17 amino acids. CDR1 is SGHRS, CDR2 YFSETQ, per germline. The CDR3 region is CASSAGSNRGGYNEQFF. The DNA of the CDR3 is TGCGCCAGCAGCGCAGGAAGTAACAGGGGCGGATACAATGAGCAGTTCTTC. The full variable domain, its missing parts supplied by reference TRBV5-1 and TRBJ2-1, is KAGVTQTPRYLIKTRGQQVTLSCSPISGHRSVSWYQQTPGQGLQFLFEYFSETQRNKGNFPGRFSGRQFSNSRSEMNVSTLELGDSALYLCASSAGSNRGGYNEQFFGPGTRLTVL.

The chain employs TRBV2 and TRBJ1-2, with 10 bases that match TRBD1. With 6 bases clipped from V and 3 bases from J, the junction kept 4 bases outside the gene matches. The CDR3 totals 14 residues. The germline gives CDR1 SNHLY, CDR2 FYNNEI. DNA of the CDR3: TGTGCCAGCAGCCCCGGGACAGGGGACTATGGCTACACCTTC. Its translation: CASSPGTGDYGYTF.

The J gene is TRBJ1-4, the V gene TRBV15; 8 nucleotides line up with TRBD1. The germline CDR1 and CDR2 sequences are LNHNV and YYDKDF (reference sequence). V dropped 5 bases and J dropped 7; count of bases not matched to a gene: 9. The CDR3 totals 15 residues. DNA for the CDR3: TGTGCCACCAGCGGTCGGACAGGGCAGAGTGAAAAACTGTTTTTT. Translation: CATSGRTGQSEKLFF. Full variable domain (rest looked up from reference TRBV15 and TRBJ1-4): DAMVIQNPRYQVTQFGKPVTLSCSQTLNHNVMYWYQQKSSQAPKLLFHYYDKDFNNEADTPDNFQSRRPNTSFCFLDIRSPGLGDTAMYLCATSGRTGQSEKLFFGSGTQLSVL.

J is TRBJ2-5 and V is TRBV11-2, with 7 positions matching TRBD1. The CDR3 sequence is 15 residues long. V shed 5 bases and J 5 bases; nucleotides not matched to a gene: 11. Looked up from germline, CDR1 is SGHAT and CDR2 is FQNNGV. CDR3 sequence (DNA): TGTGCCAGCAGCCAAGGACAGGCCACCGGGGAGACCCAGTACTTC. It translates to CASSQGQATGETQYF.

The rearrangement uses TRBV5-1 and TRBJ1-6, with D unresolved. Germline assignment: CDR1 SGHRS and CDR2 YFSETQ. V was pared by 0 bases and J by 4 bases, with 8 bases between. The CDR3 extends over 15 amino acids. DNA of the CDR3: TGCGCCAGCAGCTTGGGACAAGCATATAATTCACCCCTCCACTTT. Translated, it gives CASSLGQAYNSPLHF.